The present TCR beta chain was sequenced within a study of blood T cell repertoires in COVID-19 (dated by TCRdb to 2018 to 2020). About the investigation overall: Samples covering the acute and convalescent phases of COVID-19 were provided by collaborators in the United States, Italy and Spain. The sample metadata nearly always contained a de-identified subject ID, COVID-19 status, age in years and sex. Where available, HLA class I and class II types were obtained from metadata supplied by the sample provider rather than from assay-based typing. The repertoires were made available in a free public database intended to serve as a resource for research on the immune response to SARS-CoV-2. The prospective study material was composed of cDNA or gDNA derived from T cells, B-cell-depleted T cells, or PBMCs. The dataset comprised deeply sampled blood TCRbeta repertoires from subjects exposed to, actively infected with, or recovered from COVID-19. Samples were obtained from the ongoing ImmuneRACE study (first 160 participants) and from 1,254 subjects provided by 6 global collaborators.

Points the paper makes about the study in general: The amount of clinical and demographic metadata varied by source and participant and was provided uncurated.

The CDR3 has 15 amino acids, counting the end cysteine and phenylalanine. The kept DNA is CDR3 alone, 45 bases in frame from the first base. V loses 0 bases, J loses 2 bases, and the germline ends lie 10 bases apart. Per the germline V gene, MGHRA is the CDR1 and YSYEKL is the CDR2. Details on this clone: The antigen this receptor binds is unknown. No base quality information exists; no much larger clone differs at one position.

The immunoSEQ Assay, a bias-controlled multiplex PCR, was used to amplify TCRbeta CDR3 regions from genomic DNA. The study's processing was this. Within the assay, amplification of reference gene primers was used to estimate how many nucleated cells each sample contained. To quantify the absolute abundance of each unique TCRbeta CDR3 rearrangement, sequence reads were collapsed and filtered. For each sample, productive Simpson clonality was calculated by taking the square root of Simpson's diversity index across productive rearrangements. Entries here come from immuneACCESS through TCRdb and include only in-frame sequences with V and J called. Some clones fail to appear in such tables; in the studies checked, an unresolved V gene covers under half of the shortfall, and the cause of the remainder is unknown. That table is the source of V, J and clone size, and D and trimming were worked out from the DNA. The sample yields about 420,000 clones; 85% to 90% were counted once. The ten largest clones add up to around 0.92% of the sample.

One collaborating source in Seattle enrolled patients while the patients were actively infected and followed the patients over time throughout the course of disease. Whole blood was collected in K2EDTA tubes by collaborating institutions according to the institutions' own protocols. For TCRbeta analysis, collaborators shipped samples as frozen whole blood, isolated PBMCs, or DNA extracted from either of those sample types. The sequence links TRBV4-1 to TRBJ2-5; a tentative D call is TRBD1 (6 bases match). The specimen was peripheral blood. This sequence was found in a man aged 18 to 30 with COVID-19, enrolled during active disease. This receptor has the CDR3 CASSQEQRGQETQYF. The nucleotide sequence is TGCGCCAGCAGCCAAGAACAAAGGGGGCAAGAGACCCAGTACTTC.